The text below deals with one T cell receptor beta chain. Given a much more abundant clone one base away, this may be a read error. This likely comes from a read error, as the CDR3 has no conserved phenylalanine or tryptophan at its end. This entry is derived from a study of blood T cells in healthy people across ages. Combining a sample-barcoded 5' primer with a J-beta primer mix, a second PCR ran for roughly 7 to 12 cycles. MiXCR was run by TCRdb on the 5' RACE reads, yielding one entry per CDR3 protein. The sample carries some 940,000 distinct CDR3 sequences, approximately 32% recorded once. The same data also contributed to another study, on T cells of mothers and their children.

Sequencing was carried out using blood. The clonotype comes from a woman in her thirties or forties in good health.

The CDR3 DNA is TGCAGTGCTAGAACCGTTCACTCCTACGAGCAGTACTCC. The encoded protein is CSARTVHSYEQYS. The V and J genes are TRBV20-1 and TRBJ2-7; no firm D call. CDR3 size: 13 residues. CDR1 is DFQATT and CDR2 is SNEGSKA in the germline V gene (reference sequence). V was pared by 2 bases and J by 0 bases, with 8 bases between.